A selection of T cell receptor beta chains follows, all from one sample in a study of cytomegalovirus exposure and HLA in healthy donors. TCRdb's copy holds only in-frame clones and misses some; the assay was immunoSEQ multiplex PCR. This sample has about 85,000 clones, with over 70% found just once. The sequenced material came from PBMCs. The receptors originated from a man aged 50 or older in good health and CMV-seropositive. Both conserved end residues are part of each CDR3. The D gene is left open where the match is weak. A clone size is listed for some rows: how often the clone was seen (once, few, many), or a class if it is expanded.

J: TRBJ2-3; size: .; D: TRBD2; length: 15; V: TRBV9; DNA: TGTGCCAGCAGCGCGCTAGCGGGACACACAGATACGCAGTATTTT; CDR3: CASSALAGHTDTQYF
J: TRBJ2-1; size: .; D: .; length: 13; V: TRBV5-1; DNA: TGCGCCAGCAGCTTGGAGGGGCCCAATGAGCAGTTCTTC; CDR3: CASSLEGPNEQFF
J: TRBJ1-1; size: .; D: TRBD1; length: 16; V: TRBV18; DNA: TGTGCCAGCTCACCGGGCAGGGGGATGGGAAACACTGAAGCTTTCTTT; CDR3: CASSPGRGMGNTEAFF
J: TRBJ2-5; size: .; D: TRBD1; length: 16; V: TRBV9; DNA: TGTGCCAGCAGCGTAGGGGAAGGGGGCGCGATCGAGACCCAGTACTTC; CDR3: CASSVGEGGAIETQYF
J: TRBJ1-1; size: .; D: TRBD1; length: 13; V: TRBV10-1; DNA: TGCGCCAGCAGGGGGACAGCTAACACTGAAGCTTTCTTT; CDR3: CASRGTANTEAFF
J: TRBJ2-3; size: .; D: TRBD2; length: 17; V: TRBV10-1; DNA: TGCGCCAGCAGTGACCCAGGGACTAGCGGGAGCACAGATACGCAGTATTTT; CDR3: CASSDPGTSGSTDTQYF
J: TRBJ2-3; size: .; D: .; length: 16; V: TRBV7-2; DNA: TGTGCCAGCAGCTTAGGGCCGGGAGAGTCCGCGGATACGCAGTATTTT; CDR3: CASSLGPGESADTQYF
J: TRBJ1-2; size: .; D: .; length: 16; V: TRBV7-6; DNA: TGTGCCAGCGGCTCAATTGGGGGCGGAACTAACTATGGCTACACCTTC; CDR3: CASGSIGGGTNYGYTF
J: TRBJ2-1; size: .; D: TRBD2; length: 15; V: TRBV2; DNA: TGTGCCAGCAGTGAGTTGGTAGCGGGCCTCAATGAGCAGTTCTTC; CDR3: CASSELVAGLNEQFF
J: TRBJ2-5; size: .; D: TRBD1; length: 12; V: TRBV27; DNA: TGTGCCAGCAGGTGCCCAGGGGGGACCCAGTACTTC; CDR3: CASRCPGGTQYF
J: TRBJ2-3; size: .; D: TRBD1; length: 17; V: TRBV4-3; DNA: TGCGCCAGCAGCCAAGATCTGGGGACAGGGCCGACAGATACGCAGTATTTT; CDR3: CASSQDLGTGPTDTQYF
J: TRBJ2-7; size: .; D: TRBD1; length: 14; V: TRBV6-1; DNA: TGTGCCAGCATCCTCCGGGACAGAGACTACGAGCAGTACTTC; CDR3: CASILRDRDYEQYF
J: TRBJ2-2; size: .; D: .; length: 18; V: TRBV9; DNA: TGTGCCAGCAGCGGGGGGGGGCGCGGACAGGGTAGCACCGGGGAGCTGTTTTTT; CDR3: CASSGGGRGQGSTGELFF
J: TRBJ2-2; size: .; D: .; length: 13; V: TRBV7-9; DNA: TGTGCCAGCAGGGGCGGGTCCGCCGGGGAGCTGTTTTTT; CDR3: CASRGGSAGELFF
J: TRBJ2-1; size: .; D: .; length: 16; V: TRBV10-1; DNA: TGCGCCAGCAGTGATACCGGGCGGGGATCCTACAATGAGCAGTTCTTC; CDR3: CASSDTGRGSYNEQFF
J: TRBJ2-5; size: .; D: TRBD1; length: 14; V: TRBV7-7; DNA: TGTGCTAGCAGCTGGGGGCAGGGGGCAGAGACCCAGTACTTC; CDR3: CASSWGQGAETQYF
J: TRBJ1-1; size: few; D: TRBD1; length: 14; V: TRBV11-2; DNA: TGTGCCAGCAGACAGACAGGGGGAAACACTGAAGCTTTCTTT; CDR3: CASRQTGGNTEAFF
J: TRBJ1-3; size: .; D: .; length: 12; V: TRBV30; DNA: TGTGCCTGGGGCATCTCTGGAAACACCATATATTTT; CDR3: CAWGISGNTIYF